The 21 T cell receptor beta chains reported below all come from one sample, sequenced in a study of PD-1 blockade in mismatch repair-deficient tumors. TCRdb's table, derived via immunoSEQ multiplex PCR, lists solely in-frame clones and lacks some. The sample carries about 130,000 clones, around nine tenths recorded once. This specimen was peripheral blood, taken just under 74 weeks after starting pembrolizumab. These receptors originate from an adult with mismatch repair-deficient cancer.

The chain is built from TRBV27 and TRBJ1-1, with a tentative D call TRBD1 (6 bases). The CDR3 has 15 amino acids. The germline V gene has CDR1 MNHEY and CDR2 SMNVEV (reference sequence). The V and J ends lost 2 bases and 4 bases respectively, with 14 bases between them. In DNA form, the CDR3 reads TGTGCCAGCAGTTTACGGGGGGCTGGTAGCACTGAAGCTTTCTTT. Its translation: CASSLRGAGSTEAFF.

This clone was recorded only once. The CDR3, as DNA: TGTGCCAGCAGCCAGGACCCAGGCCCCCTCAATGAGCAGTTCTTC. Its protein is CASSQDPGPLNEQFF. The chain has TRBV6-5 and TRBJ2-1; D remains ambiguous. Looked up from germline, CDR1 is MNHEY and CDR2 is SVGAGI. Trimming removed 6 bases from V and 6 bases from J, with 18 bases in between. The CDR3 spans 15 residues.

The chain has TRBV5-6 and TRBJ2-2; the D is unclear. CDR1 is SGHDT and CDR2 is YYEEEE in the germline V gene. The CDR3 is made up of 16 amino acids. V shed 1 base and J shed 1 base, with 11 bases lying between them. CDR3 residues: CASSLFFQKNTGELFF. In DNA, the CDR3 is TGTGCCAGCAGCTTGTTTTTCCAGAAGAACACCGGGGAGCTGTTTTTT. Combining the CDR3 with reference TRBV5-6 and TRBJ2-2 gives the whole variable domain DAGVTQSPTHLIKTRGQQVTLRCSPKSGHDTVSWYQQALGQGPQFIFQYYEEEERQRGNFPDRFSGHQFPNYSSELNVNALLLGDSALYLCASSLFFQKNTGELFFGEGSRLTVL.

The rearrangement links TRBV7-9 to TRBJ2-7; D is possibly TRBD1 (6 bases). The CDR3 is 15 residues long. Germline CDR1 and CDR2: SEHNR and FQNEAQ (reference sequence). Trimming pared 3 bases from V and 0 bases from J, leaving 12 bases between. The CDR3 coding sequence is TGTGCCAGCAGCTTGGGACAAATCGGCTCCTACGAGCAGTACTTC. Protein sequence: CASSLGQIGSYEQYF.

V and J are TRBV6-5 and TRBJ2-7; D is possibly TRBD1 (6 bases). Germline V gene lookup returns CDR1 MNHEY and CDR2 SVGAGI. The germline V and J ends were trimmed by 6 bases and 3 bases, with 12 bases remaining between them. The CDR3 sequence is 13 residues long. CDR3 nucleotides: TGTGCCAGCAGCGACAGGCCTAGCTACGAGCAGTACTTC. Amino acids: CASSDRPSYEQYF.

This chain connects TRBV14 to TRBJ2-7; a possible D gene is TRBD2 (5 bases). V was shortened by 1 base and J by 2 bases, with 12 bases between the two germline ends. The CDR3 contains 15 residues. Germline loops: CDR1 SGHDN, CDR2 FVKESK. CDR3 sequence (DNA): TGTGCCAGCAGCCAAGTGACTAACGGCCCCTACGAGCAGTACTTC. The encoded protein is CASSQVTNGPYEQYF. The full variable domain, completed using reference TRBV14 and TRBJ2-7, is EAGVTQFPSHSVIEKGQTVTLRCDPISGHDNLYWYRRVMGKEIKFLLHFVKESKQDESGMPNNRFLAERTGGTYSTLKVQPAELEDSGVYFCASSQVTNGPYEQYFGPGTRLTVT.

Worth noting for this clone: Additional DNA sequences in this sample encode the identical CDR3. The V gene is TRBV6-5, the J gene TRBJ2-7; 8 bases map to TRBD1. The CDR3 contains 15 residues. Trimming at V came to 0 bases and at J to 0 bases, leaving 1 base not matched to a gene. Germline CDR1 reads MNHEY; CDR2 reads SVGAGI. Written as DNA, the CDR3 is TGTGCCAGCAGTTACTCCGGGACAGGCTCCTACGAGCAGTACTTC. This gives the protein CASSYSGTGSYEQYF.

The V and J genes are TRBV14 and TRBJ1-4; D ambiguous. Trimming shortened V by 3 bases and J by 6 bases, and 5 bases separated the two germline ends. Germline values: CDR1 SGHDN, CDR2 FVKESK. The CDR3 is made up of 12 amino acids. The CDR3 DNA reads as TGTGCCAGCAGCCAGACGTATGAAAAACTGTTTTTT. It codes for CASSQTYEKLFF.

The V and J genes are TRBV30 and TRBJ1-5, with 7 bases fitting TRBD1. Germline V gene data show CDR1 as GTSNPN and CDR2 as SVGIG (reference sequence). J gave up 0 bases and V 5 bases, and 4 bases lay outside the gene matches. There are 14 residues in the CDR3. CDR3 bases: TGTGCCTGGGCGCCAGGGGGTAGCAATCAGCCCCAGCATTTT. As protein: CAWAPGGSNQPQHF.

V usage is TRBV28 and J usage is TRBJ1-3; 8 bases agree with TRBD1. This CDR3 contains 16 residues. From germline, CDR1 is MDHEN and CDR2 SYDVKM. With V trimmed by 6 bases and J by 3 bases, 10 bases remained unmatched. The CDR3 bases are TGTGCCAGCAGCTTAGCCAGGGGGCTGGGTGGAAACACCATATATTTT. It codes for CASSLARGLGGNTIYF.

About this clone itself: Germline and junction disagree at one end, which may indicate a read error. This rearrangement joins TRBV27 to TRBJ2-7; D is possibly TRBD2 (6 bases). The CDR3 loop spans 12 amino acids. The germline CDR1 and CDR2 sequences are MNHEY and SMNVEV (reference sequence). The CDR3 nucleotides are TGTGCCAGCAGCCTCGGGAGCGGACCTATTTCCTTC. This sequence encodes CASSLGSGPISF.

This rearrangement joins TRBV18 to TRBJ2-7, with TRBD2 matching over 12 bases. Germline-derived CDR1 and CDR2 are KGHSH and LQKENI. V trimming: 4 bases; J trimming: 5 bases; junction bases outside the gene matches: 21. This CDR3 has 20 residues. CDR3 protein: CASSRGRGTATSGSVNEQYF. The CDR3 region has the DNA TGTGCCAGCTCACGCGGCAGAGGAACAGCGACTAGCGGGAGCGTGAACGAGCAGTACTTC.

The chain carries TRBV28 and TRBJ1-3; TRBD1 might be the D (5 bases). Germline-derived CDR1 and CDR2 are MDHEN and SYDVKM. The CDR3 is 16 residues long. V was pared by 5 bases and J by 3 bases, with 17 bases between. Written as DNA, the CDR3 is TGTGCCAGCAGTCGGGGCGGGGGATCGTATGGAAACACCATATATTTT. Amino acid sequence: CASSRGGGSYGNTIYF.

This chain uses TRBV9 with TRBJ2-1, with a tentative D call TRBD2 (6 bases). This CDR3 is 18 amino acids long. Germline values: CDR1 SGDLS, CDR2 YYNGEE. V lost 4 bases, J lost 9 bases, and 29 bases lay in between. The CDR3 here is CASSPGGSHPGRVGEQFF. Here the CDR3 DNA reads TGTGCCAGCAGCCCTGGAGGGTCCCACCCCGGAAGAGTGGGTGAGCAGTTCTTC.

This chain connects TRBV5-4 to TRBJ2-3, with D possibly TRBD2 on 7 matching bases. CDR1 SGHNT and CDR2 YYREEE come from the germline V gene (reference sequence). The length of the CDR3 is 15 residues. The V gene lost 4 bases and the J gene lost 4 bases, with 16 bases spanning the gap. The CDR3 sequence is CASSRGGGIADTQYF. Here the CDR3 DNA reads TGTGCCAGCAGCAGGGGGGGCGGGATAGCAGATACGCAGTATTTT.

The chain uses TRBV30 and TRBJ2-1; no reliable D call. The ends were cut back, 2 bases at V and 6 bases at J, with 5 bases in the middle. CDR1 GTSNPN and CDR2 SVGIG come from the germline V gene (reference sequence). This CDR3 has 11 residues. In DNA, the CDR3 is TGTGCCTGGAGTATGGGCAATGAGCAGTTCTTC. It codes for CAWSMGNEQFF.

Remarks on this clone: An end of the junction does not agree with germline; a read error may underlie this. This sequence joins TRBV7-7 and TRBJ2-2, with a weak D call TRBD2 (7 bases). CDR1 and CDR2 (germline): SSHAT, FNYEAQ (reference sequence). The CDR3 runs 16 residues. The DNA for the CDR3 is TGTGCTAGCAGCCTTGGGGGGGGCACGAACCCCGGGGAGCTGTTTTTT. Amino acid sequence: CASSLGGGTNPGELFF.

This sequence joins TRBV27 and TRBJ2-6; weak D call: TRBD1 (6 bases). This CDR3 contains 18 residues. The germline V gene has CDR1 MNHEY and CDR2 SMNVEV (reference sequence). V lost 0 bases, J lost 1 base, and 13 bases lay in between. The CDR3 region has the DNA TGTGCCAGCAGTTTATCCCTCAGGGGAAATTCTGGGGCCAACGTCCTGACTTTC. This codes for CASSLSLRGNSGANVLTF. Full variable domain (remainder filled in from reference TRBV27 and TRBJ2-6): EAQVTQNPRYLITVTGKKLTVTCSQNMNHEYMSWYRQDPGLGLRQIYYSMNVEVTDKGDVPEGYKVSRKEKRNFPLILESPSPNQTSLYFCASSLSLRGNSGANVLTFGAGSRLTVL.

V usage is TRBV10-2 and J usage is TRBJ2-1, with a possible D match to TRBD2 (6 bases). V gave up 8 bases and J gave up 7 bases, with 18 bases separating them. The length of the CDR3 is 14 residues. Germline values: CDR1 WSHSY, CDR2 SAAADI. The CDR3 here is CASRQPSGSNEQFF. The CDR3 nucleotides are TGCGCCAGCCGACAGCCAAGCGGGTCGAATGAGCAGTTCTTC.

The chain couples TRBV7-2 to TRBJ2-7, with TRBD2 matching over 9 bases. Germline loops: CDR1 SGHTA, CDR2 FQGNSA. J lost 2 bases, V lost 1 base, and 6 bases had no gene match. The CDR3 is 16 residues long. The CDR3 loop reads CASSLGSSGNPYEQYF. The CDR3 DNA follows: TGTGCCAGCAGCTTAGGATCTAGCGGGAACCCCTACGAGCAGTACTTC.

The V call is TRBV5-4, the J call TRBJ2-7; 8 nucleotides agree with TRBD2. Germline CDR1 reads SGHNT; CDR2 reads YYREEE (reference sequence). V gave up 3 bases and J gave up 5 bases; unmatched junction bases: 10. There are 15 residues in the CDR3. CDR3 nucleotide sequence: TGTGCCAGCAGCTCCCGGACTAGCTCTTTAAACGAGCAGTACTTC. Amino acids: CASSSRTSSLNEQYF.